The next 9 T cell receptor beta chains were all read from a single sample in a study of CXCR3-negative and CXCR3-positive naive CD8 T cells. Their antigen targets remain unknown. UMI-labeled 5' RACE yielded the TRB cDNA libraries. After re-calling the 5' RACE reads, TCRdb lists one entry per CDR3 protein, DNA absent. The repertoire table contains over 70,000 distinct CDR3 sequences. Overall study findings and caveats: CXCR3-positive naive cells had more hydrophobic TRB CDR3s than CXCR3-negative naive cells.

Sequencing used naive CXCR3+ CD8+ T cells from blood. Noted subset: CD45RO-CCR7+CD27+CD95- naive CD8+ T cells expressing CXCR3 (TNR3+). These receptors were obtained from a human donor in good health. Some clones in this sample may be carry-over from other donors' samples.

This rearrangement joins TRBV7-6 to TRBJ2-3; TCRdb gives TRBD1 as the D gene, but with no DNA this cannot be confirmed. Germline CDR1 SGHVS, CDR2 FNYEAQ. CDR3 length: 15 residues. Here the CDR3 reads CASSFSGGSTDTQYF.

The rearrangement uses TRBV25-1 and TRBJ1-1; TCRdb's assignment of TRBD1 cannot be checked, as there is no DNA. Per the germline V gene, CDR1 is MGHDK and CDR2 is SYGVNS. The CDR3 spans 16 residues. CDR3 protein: CASSEPSGQGNTEAFF.

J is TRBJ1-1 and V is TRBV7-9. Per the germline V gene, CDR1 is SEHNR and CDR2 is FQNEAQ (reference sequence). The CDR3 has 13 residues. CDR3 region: CASSASQYTEAFF.

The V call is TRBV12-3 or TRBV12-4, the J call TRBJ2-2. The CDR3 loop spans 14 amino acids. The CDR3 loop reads CASIHRANTGELSF.

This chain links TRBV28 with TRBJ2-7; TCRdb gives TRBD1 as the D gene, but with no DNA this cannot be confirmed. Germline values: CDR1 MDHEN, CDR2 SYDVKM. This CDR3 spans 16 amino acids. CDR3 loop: CASSWVRTGELCEQYF.

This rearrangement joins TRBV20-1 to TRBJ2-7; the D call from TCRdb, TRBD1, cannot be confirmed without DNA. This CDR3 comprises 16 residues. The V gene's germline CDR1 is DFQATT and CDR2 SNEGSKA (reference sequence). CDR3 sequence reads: CSARDPNGQVPYEQYF.

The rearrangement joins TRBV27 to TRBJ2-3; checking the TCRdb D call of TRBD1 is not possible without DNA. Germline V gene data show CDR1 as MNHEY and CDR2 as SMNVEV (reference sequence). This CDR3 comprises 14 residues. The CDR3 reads CASSLPTGTGTQYF.

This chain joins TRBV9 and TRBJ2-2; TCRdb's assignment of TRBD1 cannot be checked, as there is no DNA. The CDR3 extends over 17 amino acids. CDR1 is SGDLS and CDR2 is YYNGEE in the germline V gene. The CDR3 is CASSVPAGAANTGELFF.

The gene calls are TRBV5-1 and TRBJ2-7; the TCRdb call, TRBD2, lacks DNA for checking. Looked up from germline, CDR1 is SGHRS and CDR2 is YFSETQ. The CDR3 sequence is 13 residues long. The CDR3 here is CASSEWGVREQYF.